Sequencing of this T cell receptor (beta chain) was carried out in a study of Graves' ophthalmopathy and Graves' hyperthyroidism. Transcripts of RNA were the source for amplifying TCR beta CDR3 regions. HTBI-primed first-round RT-PCR preceded second-round multiplex PCR. TCRdb re-called the multiplex PCR reads with MiXCR, one entry per CDR3 protein. The sample has almost 400,000 distinct CDR3 sequences, around 19% seen once. Whole-study results and caveats: In blood appeared most of the expanded thyroid clonotypes whose frequency exceeded 0.001.

This clonotype appeared many times. Its specificity is not known. The source is a woman younger than 35 with Graves' ophthalmopathy. Sample: peripheral blood.

The DNA of the CDR3 is TGTGCCAGCAGTTTATTGTCAGGGGGCCCCTACGAGCAGTACTTC. It specifies CASSLLSGGPYEQYF. The J gene is TRBJ2-7, the V gene TRBV28; the match to TRBD1 covers 8 bases. V shed 1 base and J 2 bases; nucleotides not matched to a gene: 4. The CDR3 has 15 amino acids. CDR1 and CDR2 from the germline V gene are MDHEN and SYDVKM.